This TCR beta chain is drawn from a study of T cell changes during pregnancy in multiple sclerosis. The CDR3 covers 12 residues. V dropped 6 bases and J dropped 6 bases, with 11 bases sitting between them. Germline V gene sequence: CDR1 MNHNS, CDR2 SASEGT. The method was immunoSEQ multiplex PCR; TCRdb's version includes in-frame clones alone and lacks a portion of them. Of fewer than 55,000 clones detected, nearly 95% appear once; the ten largest clones hold just under 1%. The chain links TRBV6-1 to TRBJ1-1; a possible D gene is TRBD1 (5 bases). This TCR was sampled from a female donor with multiple sclerosis, enrolled in a pregnancy study. The source material was peripheral blood, sampled after pregnancy. The CDR3 sequence: CASSKGVAEAFF. CDR3 bases: TGTGCCAGCAGCAAAGGGGTGGCTGAAGCTTTCTTT.